These 18 T cell receptor beta chains originate from one sample sequenced in a study. TCRdb ran MiXCR on the 5' RACE reads and lists one entry per CDR3 protein. The repertoire holds 53,000 or so distinct CDR3 sequences, with around 24% as singletons. Sequencing input: tumor-infiltrating naive CD4+ T cells sorted from the breast tumor. Indicated subset: naive CD4+ T cells, CD4+CD45RA+CD25-. All receptors come from a female donor with breast cancer.

This clonotype was observed a handful of times. V and J are TRBV7-8 and TRBJ2-3; D is unresolved. The germline gives CDR1 SGHVS, CDR2 FQNEAQ. The CDR3 runs 12 residues. V was cut by 5 bases and J by 2 bases, with 5 bases left in between. The CDR3 region is CASSPNTDTQYF. CDR3 bases: TGTGCCAGCAGCCCTAACACAGATACGCAGTATTTT.

This clonotype has ten or more counts. This chain links TRBV20-1 with TRBJ2-1; 11 positions agree with TRBD2. The J segment lost 0 bases and the V segment lost 5 bases, leaving 12 bases of the junction unmatched. The germline V gene encodes CDR1 DFQATT and CDR2 SNEGSKA (reference sequence). The CDR3 sequence is 18 residues long. The CDR3 sequence: CSADGTSGGVGSYNEQFF. Here the CDR3 DNA reads TGCAGTGCTGACGGGACTAGCGGCGGGGTGGGCTCCTACAATGAGCAGTTCTTC.

This chain uses TRBV4-3 with TRBJ2-2; weak D call: TRBD2 (5 bases). The germline V and J ends were trimmed by 3 bases and 5 bases, with 25 bases remaining between them. The CDR3 spans 19 residues. The germline V gene has CDR1 LGHNA and CDR2 YSLEER. CDR3 nucleotide sequence: TGCGCCAGCAGCCACTTCGGACTGGCGCAAAGAGGGTCGACCGGGGAGCTGTTTTTT. It is translated as CASSHFGLAQRGSTGELFF.

The V and J genes are TRBV12-3 or TRBV12-4 and TRBJ2-7; 10 nucleotides line up with TRBD1. This CDR3 contains 14 residues. J was trimmed by 3 bases and V by 6 bases; bases with no gene match: 5. CDR3 in DNA: TGTGCCAGCAGGTCCGGGACAGGGGTCTACGAGCAGTACTTC. It specifies CASRSGTGVYEQYF.

This clonotype was detected a few times. The chain recombines TRBV4-2 with TRBJ2-3; D call uncertain. Trimming removed 0 bases from V and 0 bases from J, with 10 bases in between. CDR1 is LGHNA, CDR2 YNFKEQ, per germline. This CDR3 spans 16 amino acids. The CDR3 DNA sequence: TGTGCCAGCAGCCAAGATTGGCGGACGAGCACAGATACGCAGTATTTT. Residues: CASSQDWRTSTDTQYF.

In the case of this clonotype: Since a much larger clone is just one base distant, this may be a read error. V and J are TRBV6-5 and TRBJ1-1; D not resolved. CDR3 length equals 16 residues. Germline V gene lookup returns CDR1 MNHEY and CDR2 SVGAGI. The CDR3: CASSYWAVGVNTGAFF. The CDR3 nucleotides read TGTGCCAGCAGTTACTGGGCCGTTGGGGTGAACACTGGAGCTTTCTTT.

There are a few counts of this clonotype. The chain combines TRBV6-1 with TRBJ2-3; D is unclear. V was cut by 3 bases and J by 4 bases, with 8 bases left in between. CDR1 and CDR2 from the germline V gene are MNHNS and SASEGT. The CDR3 consists of 13 residues. The CDR3 protein is CASSEGRPDTQYF. DNA for the CDR3: TGTGCCAGCAGTGAGGGAAGGCCAGATACGCAGTATTTT.

The chain combines TRBV6-6 with TRBJ1-6; no firm D call. CDR1 is MNHNY, CDR2 SVGAGI, per germline (reference sequence). The CDR3 is made up of 11 amino acids. V lost 6 bases and J lost 8, with 5 bases in between. CDR3 nucleotides: TGTGCCAGCAGCCACTATTCACCCCTCCACTTT. Its protein product is CASSHYSPLHF.

This chain uses TRBV3-1 with TRBJ2-5; unclear D gene. The CDR3 has 14 amino acids. CDR1 LGHDT and CDR2 YNNKEL come from the germline V gene (reference sequence). Trimming pared 2 bases from V and 1 base from J, leaving 8 bases between. This CDR3 is CASSQLSSQETQYF. Written as DNA, the CDR3 is TGTGCCAGCAGCCAACTTAGCAGCCAAGAGACCCAGTACTTC.

The chain carries TRBV7-9 and TRBJ2-4; D is possibly TRBD1 or TRBD2 (5 bases each). V gave up 5 bases and J gave up 5 bases, with 13 bases separating them. The CDR3 loop spans 14 amino acids. In germline, CDR1 is SEHNR, CDR2 FQNEAQ (reference sequence). CDR3 in DNA: TGTGCCAGCAGCCGCCCAGGGACCGAAAACATTCAGTACTTC. This sequence encodes CASSRPGTENIQYF.

This chain connects TRBV2 to TRBJ2-1; D call uncertain. V shed 1 base and J shed 4 bases, with 5 bases lying between them. Germline V lookup: CDR1 SNHLY, CDR2 FYNNEI. This CDR3 is built from 13 residues. As DNA, the CDR3 is TGTGCCAGCAGTGAAGTGGGTTACAATGAGCAGTTCTTC. Residues: CASSEVGYNEQFF.

V and J are TRBV5-6 and TRBJ1-2, with D possibly TRBD1 on 5 matching bases. Germline V CDR1 and CDR2: SGHDT, YYEEEE. Trimming left V 8 bases short and J 6 bases short, with 32 bases between. The CDR3 loop spans 18 amino acids. CDR3 DNA sequence: TGTGCCAGTATGAAAACCGGACTAAGACAGCAAACAAACGATGGCTACACCTTC. Translating it yields CASMKTGLRQQTNDGYTF.

The chain recombines TRBV5-6 with TRBJ1-2; D not certain. The germline CDR1 and CDR2 sequences are SGHDT and YYEEEE. Trimming removed 4 bases at V and 0 bases at J, with 13 bases between. CDR3 size: 15 residues. CDR3: CASSPEAASNYGYTF. CDR3 DNA sequence: TGTGCCAGCAGCCCTGAGGCAGCCTCTAACTATGGCTACACCTTC.

The rearrangement joins TRBV6-2 or TRBV6-3 to TRBJ2-7, with 9 bases fitting TRBD2. CDR3 length: 14 amino acids. Germline V lookup: CDR1 MNHEY, CDR2 SVGEGT. V shed 6 bases, J shed 5 bases, and the junction held 8 bases outside the gene matches. The CDR3 loop is CASSRSGRRNEQYF. The CDR3 coding sequence is TGTGCCAGCAGCCGCAGCGGGAGGAGGAACGAGCAGTACTTC.

This clonotype has a handful of counts. The V gene is TRBV20-1, the J gene TRBJ2-1; D remains ambiguous. The CDR3 length is 13 residues. Trimming removed 2 bases at V and 0 bases at J, with 5 bases between. Germline CDR1 and CDR2: DFQATT and SNEGSKA (reference sequence). The CDR3 reads CSARISSYNEQFF. The CDR3 DNA is TGCAGTGCTAGAATTAGCTCCTACAATGAGCAGTTCTTC.

The chain is built from TRBV29-1 and TRBJ2-3; D may be TRBD1 (5 bases). Trimming stripped 4 bases from V and 1 base from J, with 18 bases between. The CDR3 runs to 16 residues. Germline CDR1 SQVTM, CDR2 ANQGSEA. CDR3 nucleotide sequence: TGCAGCGTTGCATGGGGCCTTAGTTGGGGCACAGATACGCAGTATTTT. Amino acids: CSVAWGLSWGTDTQYF.

Points on this clonotype: One base away lies a much larger clone, so this may be a sequencing read error. The V gene is TRBV6-5, the J gene TRBJ1-1; D perhaps matches TRBD1 (5 bases). CDR3 length equals 12 residues. The germline V gene encodes CDR1 MNHEY and CDR2 SVGAGI. The CDR3: CASSSGGTEACF. Written as DNA, the CDR3 is TGTGCCAGCAGCTCGGGAGGGACTGAAGCTTGCTTT.

This clonotype was counted only a few times. The chain recombines TRBV20-1 with TRBJ2-3, with TRBD2 matching over 11 bases. After removal of 3 bases from V and 0 bases from J, the junction contained 5 bases not matched to a gene. Germline-derived CDR1 and CDR2 are DFQATT and SNEGSKA (reference sequence). There are 16 residues in the CDR3. The CDR3 protein is CSARSASGRSTDTQYF. In nucleotides, the CDR3 is TGCAGTGCTAGGTCGGCTAGCGGGAGGAGCACAGATACGCAGTATTTT.